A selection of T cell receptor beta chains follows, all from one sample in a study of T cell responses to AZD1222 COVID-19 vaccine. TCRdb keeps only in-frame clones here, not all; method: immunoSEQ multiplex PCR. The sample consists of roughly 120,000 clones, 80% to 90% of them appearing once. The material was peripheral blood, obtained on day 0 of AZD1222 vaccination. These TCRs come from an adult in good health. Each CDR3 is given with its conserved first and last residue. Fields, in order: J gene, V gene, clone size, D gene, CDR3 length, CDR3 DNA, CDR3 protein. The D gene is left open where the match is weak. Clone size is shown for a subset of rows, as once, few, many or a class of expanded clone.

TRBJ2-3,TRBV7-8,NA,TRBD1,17,TGTGCCAGCAGCTTAGTGGGTACAGGGGTGGTAGCAGATACGCAGTATTTT,CASSLVGTGVVADTQYF
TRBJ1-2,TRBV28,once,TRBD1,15,TGTGCCAGCAGTTTATCCCAGGGGGTGACAGGTGGCTACACCTTC,CASSLSQGVTGGYTF
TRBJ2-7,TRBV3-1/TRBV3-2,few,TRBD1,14,TGTGCCAGCAGCCGAGGGGACAGGGGTTACGAGCAGTACTTC,CASSRGDRGYEQYF
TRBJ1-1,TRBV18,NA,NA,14,TGTGCCAGCTCACCCCCGGGGATGAACACTGAAGCTTTCTTT,CASSPPGMNTEAFF
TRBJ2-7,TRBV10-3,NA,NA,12,TGTGCCATCAGTGAGCCCAAAAAGGAGCAGTACTTC,CAISEPKKEQYF
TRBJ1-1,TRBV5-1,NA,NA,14,TGCGCCAGCAGCTTCCCGGGGCAGCGCGCTGAAGCTTTCTTT,CASSFPGQRAEAFF
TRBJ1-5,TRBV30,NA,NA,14,TGTGCCTGGAGTGTACTTTCAGACAATCAGCCCCAGCATTTT,CAWSVLSDNQPQHF
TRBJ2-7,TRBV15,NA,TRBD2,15,TGTGCCACCAGCAAGCCCAACAGCGGGAGGTACGAGCAGTACTTC,CATSKPNSGRYEQYF
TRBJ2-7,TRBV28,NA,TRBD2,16,TGTGCCAGCAGCTCGCCCGCTAGCGGGAGCTCCTACGAGCAGTACTTC,CASSSPASGSSYEQYF
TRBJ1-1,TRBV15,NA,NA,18,TGTGCCACCAGCAGAGGACTCGGCAGCCTATTCGGGAACACTGAAGCTTTCTTT,CATSRGLGSLFGNTEAFF
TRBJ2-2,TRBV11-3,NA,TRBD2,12,TGTGCCAGCGCCGGGGGGATCGGGGAGCTGTTTTTT,CASAGGIGELFF
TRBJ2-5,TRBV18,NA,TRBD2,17,TGTGCCAGCTCACACGGGACTAGCGGGAGCAGGCAAGAGACCCAGTACTTC,CASSHGTSGSRQETQYF
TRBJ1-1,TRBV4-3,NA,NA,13,TGCGCCAGCAGCCGCAGCATAGCCGCTGAAGCTTTCTTT,CASSRSIAAEAFF
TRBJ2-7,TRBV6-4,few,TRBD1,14,TGTGCCAGCAGTGACTCGAAACAGGGGTACGAGCAGTACTTC,CASSDSKQGYEQYF
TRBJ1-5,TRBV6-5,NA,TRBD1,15,TGTGCCAGCAGGTCGGGACAGATTAGCAATCAGCCCCAGCATTTT,CASRSGQISNQPQHF
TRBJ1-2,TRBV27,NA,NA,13,TGTGCCAGCAGTGGACGAGGAGGGAGCGGCTACACCTTC,CASSGRGGSGYTF
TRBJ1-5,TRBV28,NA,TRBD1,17,TGTGCCAGCAGTTTATGGCAGGGGGTCCTCGTTGATCAGCCCCAGCATTTT,CASSLWQGVLVDQPQHF
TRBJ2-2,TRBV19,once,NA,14,TGTGCCAGTAGTATAGGCCGAGGGCCCGGGGAGCTGTTTTTT,CASSIGRGPGELFF
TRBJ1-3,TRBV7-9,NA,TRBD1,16,TGTGCCAGCAGGGCTCCGGACAGGGGGCCCGGAAACACCATATATTTT,CASRAPDRGPGNTIYF
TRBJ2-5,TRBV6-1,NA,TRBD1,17,TGTGCCAGCAGTGAAGCTCTCGGACAGGGGGCCTGGGAGACCCAGTACTTC,CASSEALGQGAWETQYF
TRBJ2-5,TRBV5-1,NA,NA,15,TGCGCCAGCAGCTTGTCTTTGGGGGGACAAGAGACCCAGTACTTC,CASSLSLGGQETQYF
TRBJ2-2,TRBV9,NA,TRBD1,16,TGTGCCAGCAGCGTAGCAGGGGGCATGTACGCCGGGGAGCTGTTTTTT,CASSVAGGMYAGELFF
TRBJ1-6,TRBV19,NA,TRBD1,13,TGTGCCAGTAGAGTGACAGGGGATTCACCCCTCCACTTT,CASRVTGDSPLHF
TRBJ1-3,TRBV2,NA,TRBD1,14,TGTGCCAGCAGCCCCGAGACAGGGGGAAACACCATATATTTT,CASSPETGGNTIYF
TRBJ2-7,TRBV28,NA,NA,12,TGTGCCAGCAGTCCCGGCCACAGGTTGCAGTACTTC,CASSPGHRLQYF
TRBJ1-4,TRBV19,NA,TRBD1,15,TGTGCCAGTAGTGCCCGGGACAGGATTAATGAAAAACTGTTTTTT,CASSARDRINEKLFF
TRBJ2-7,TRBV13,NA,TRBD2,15,TGTGCCAGCAGCTTAGGTCTAGCGGGCCCAGACGAGCAGTACTTC,CASSLGLAGPDEQYF
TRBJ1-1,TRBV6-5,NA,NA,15,TGTGCCAGCAGTTACACCCGCCGGGGGGACACTGAAGCTTTCTTT,CASSYTRRGDTEAFF
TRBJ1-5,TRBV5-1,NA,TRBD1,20,TGCGCCAGCAGCTTGGTGAGGGAAATACAGGGGGAATATAGCAATCAGCCCCAGCATTTT,CASSLVREIQGEYSNQPQHF
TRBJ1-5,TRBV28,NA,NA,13,TGTGCCAGCAGACGGGACGGGAATCAGCCCCAGCATTTT,CASRRDGNQPQHF
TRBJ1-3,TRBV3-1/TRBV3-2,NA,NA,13,TGTGCCAGCAGCCTCTCGGTCCGAAACACCATATATTTT,CASSLSVRNTIYF
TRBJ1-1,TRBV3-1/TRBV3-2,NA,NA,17,TGTGCCAGCAGTCAAGTATCCGGTGGTCAGGGGAGGACTGAAGCTTTCTTT,CASSQVSGGQGRTEAFF
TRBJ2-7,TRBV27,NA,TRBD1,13,TGTGCCAGCTCGACAGGGAACCGCTACGAGCAGTACTTC,CASSTGNRYEQYF
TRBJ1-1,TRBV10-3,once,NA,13,TGTGCCATCGTGAACTCACCGGGGACTGAAGCTTTCTTT,CAIVNSPGTEAFF
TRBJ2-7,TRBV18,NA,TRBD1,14,TGTGCCAGCTCCCCCGGGACAGTATCCTACGAGCAGTACTTC,CASSPGTVSYEQYF
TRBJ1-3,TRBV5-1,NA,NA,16,TGCGCCAGCAGCCCCTGGGACCGCGCGACTGGAAACACCATATATTTT,CASSPWDRATGNTIYF
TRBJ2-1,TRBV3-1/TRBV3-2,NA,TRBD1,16,TGTGCCAGCTGGGGGTCTCGACAGGGACCGTACAATGAGCAGTTCTTC,CASWGSRQGPYNEQFF
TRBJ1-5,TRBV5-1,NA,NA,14,TGCGCCAGCAGTATTGGTGACCCCGGGCAGCCCCAGCATTTT,CASSIGDPGQPQHF
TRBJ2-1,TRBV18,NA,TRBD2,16,TGTGCCAGCTCACCACCACTAGCGGAGACCTACAATGAGCAGTTCTTC,CASSPPLAETYNEQFF
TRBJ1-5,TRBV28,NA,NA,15,TGTGCCAGCAGTTTAACAGGGAATAGCAATCAGCCCCAGCATTTT,CASSLTGNSNQPQHF
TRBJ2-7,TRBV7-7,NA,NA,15,TGTGCTAGCAGCTTAGACAGAGCCCCCTTCTACGAGCAGTACTTC,CASSLDRAPFYEQYF
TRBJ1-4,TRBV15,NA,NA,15,TGTGCCACCAGCAGAGATCAGCGGAACAATGAAAAACTGTTTTTT,CATSRDQRNNEKLFF
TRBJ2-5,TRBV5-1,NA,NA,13,TGCGCCAGCAGCTTGGCACAGCAAGAGACCCAGTACTTC,CASSLAQQETQYF
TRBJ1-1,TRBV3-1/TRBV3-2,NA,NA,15,TGTGCCAGCAGCTCCAGGGATCTGGGAAACACTGAAGCTTTCTTT,CASSSRDLGNTEAFF
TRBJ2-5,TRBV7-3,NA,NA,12,TGTGCCAGCAGCTTAAGGGCCGGGCCCCAGTACTTC,CASSLRAGPQYF
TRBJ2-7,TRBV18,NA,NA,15,TGTGCCAGCTCACCTTCCCCAGGGGCAGGCTACGAGCAGTACTTC,CASSPSPGAGYEQYF
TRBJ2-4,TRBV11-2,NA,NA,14,TGTGCCAGCAGCCGCACCGGGACATCAGACATTCAGTACTTC,CASSRTGTSDIQYF
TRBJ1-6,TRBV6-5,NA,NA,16,TGTGCCAGCAGTTACTCGTCGGTATCCTATAATTCACCCCTCCACTTT,CASSYSSVSYNSPLHF
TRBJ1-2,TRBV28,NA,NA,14,TGTGCCAGCAGTGTGCGGGGTGGGACCTATGGCTACACCTTC,CASSVRGGTYGYTF
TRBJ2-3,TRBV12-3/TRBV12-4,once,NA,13,TGTGCCAGCAGTTCCCCCAATACAGATACGCAGTATTTT,CASSSPNTDTQYF
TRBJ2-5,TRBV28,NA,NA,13,TGTGCCGCGGGCAGGTCCTTCCAAGAGACCCAGTACTTC,CAAGRSFQETQYF
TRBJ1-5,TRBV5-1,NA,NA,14,TGCGCCAGCAGCCCCGGGCGCGAGAATCAGCCCCAGCATTTT,CASSPGRENQPQHF
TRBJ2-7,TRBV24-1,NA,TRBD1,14,TGTGCCACCAGTGATGGACAGGGGGGCTACGAGCAGTACTTC,CATSDGQGGYEQYF
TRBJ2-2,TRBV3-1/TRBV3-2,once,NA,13,TGTGCCAGCAGAAACAGGGGAGGCGGGGAGCTGTTTTTT,CASRNRGGGELFF
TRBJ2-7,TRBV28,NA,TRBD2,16,TGTGCCAGCAGGTTTGCTAGCGGGGCCCTTACCTACGAGCAGTACTTC,CASRFASGALTYEQYF
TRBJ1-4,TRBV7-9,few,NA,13,TGTGCCAGCAGCTTGGGGTTTGGTGAAAAACTGTTTTTT,CASSLGFGEKLFF
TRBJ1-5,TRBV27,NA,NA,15,TGTGCCAGCAGTTTGAACCCCCTGGGCGGTCAGCCCCAGCATTTT,CASSLNPLGGQPQHF
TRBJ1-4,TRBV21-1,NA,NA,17,TGTGCCAGCAGCAAAGGGGAGAGGCAAGGGGGTTCCGAAAAACTGTTTTTT,CASSKGERQGGSEKLFF